Each of the 27 T cell receptor beta chains below was sequenced from the same sample in a study of blood T cells in healthy people across ages. A sample-barcoded 5' primer and a J-beta primer mix were used in a second PCR of about 7 to 12 cycles. MiXCR, applied by TCRdb to the 5' RACE reads, yields one record per CDR3 protein. The profile shows 1,500,000 or so distinct CDR3 sequences, approximately 59% of them singletons. Sequencing was done on a sample of blood. These receptors all stem from a man between 18 and 35 years old in good health.

In DNA, the CDR3 is TGCAGTGCTACCCCGGGCAGGGAGGACAATGAGCAGTTCTTC. The encoded protein is CSATPGREDNEQFF. This rearrangement joins TRBV20-1 to TRBJ2-1; D perhaps matches TRBD2 (6 bases). Germline V CDR1 and CDR2: DFQATT, SNEGSKA (reference sequence). The CDR3 consists of 14 residues. V gave up 4 bases and J gave up 5 bases, with 15 bases separating them.

This clonotype was detected a few times. The chain uses TRBV20-1 and TRBJ2-5; 10 bases map to TRBD2. CDR3 length: 18 amino acids. V lost 1 base, J lost 3 bases, and 14 bases stayed unmatched. From germline, CDR1 is DFQATT and CDR2 SNEGSKA (reference sequence). CDR3 nucleotides: TGCAGTGCTAGAGCGGGCCTAGCGGGGGCCTTGAAGGAAGAGACCCAGTACTTC. Its protein product is CSARAGLAGALKEETQYF.

This clonotype was counted only a few times. The genes are TRBV5-1 and TRBJ2-5; 10 positions agree with TRBD1. Near its end, the DNA agrees better with TRBJ2-7, so the J call may be wrong. The germline V gene has CDR1 SGHRS and CDR2 YFSETQ. This CDR3 is built from 15 residues. The CDR3 coding sequence is TGCGCCAGCAGCCGGACAGGGGGACAGATCGACGAGCAGTACTTC. Amino acid sequence: CASSRTGGQIDEQYF.

The chain recombines TRBV20-1 with TRBJ1-1; D may be TRBD1 (5 bases). The length of the CDR3 is 15 residues. Trimming shortened V by 0 bases and J by 6 bases, and 17 bases separated the two germline ends. The V gene's germline CDR1 is DFQATT and CDR2 SNEGSKA (reference sequence). This chain's CDR3 is CSARDRAVGGPEAFF. CDR3 DNA sequence: TGCAGTGCTAGAGATAGAGCGGTGGGGGGTCCTGAAGCTTTCTTT.

The V call is TRBV7-9, the J call TRBJ1-6; tentative D call: TRBD1 (6 bases). V lost 2 bases and J 0 bases, leaving 11 bases between the germline ends. The CDR3 covers 17 residues. From germline, CDR1 is SEHNR and CDR2 FQNEAQ (reference sequence). For the CDR3, the DNA is TGTGCCAGCAGCTTAATGGACAGCCACTCCTATAATTCACCCCTCCACTTT. Amino acid sequence: CASSLMDSHSYNSPLHF.

The chain uses TRBV12-3 or TRBV12-4 and TRBJ1-5; tentatively, D is TRBD1 (5 bases). The CDR3 covers 16 residues. The germline V and J ends were trimmed by 1 base and 3 bases, with 13 bases remaining between them. The CDR3 nucleotides are TGTGCCAGCAGTTTAGTACTGGGGACTTTCAATCAGCCCCAGCATTTT. Its translation: CASSLVLGTFNQPQHF.

V and J are TRBV7-9 and TRBJ2-5, with 13 bases identical to TRBD2. The germline V gene encodes CDR1 SEHNR and CDR2 FQNEAQ (reference sequence). Trimming at V came to 6 bases and at J to 0 bases, leaving 4 bases not matched to a gene. The CDR3 spans 16 residues. The CDR3 is CASRTGLAGDQETQYF. CDR3 in DNA: TGTGCCAGCAGAACAGGACTAGCGGGAGACCAAGAGACCCAGTACTTC.

The rearrangement joins TRBV27 to TRBJ2-5; 7 bases align to TRBD2. The length of the CDR3 is 14 residues. Germline CDR1 MNHEY, CDR2 SMNVEV (reference sequence). J was trimmed by 5 bases and V by 5 bases; bases with no gene match: 8. The CDR3 region is CASSTGTTGETQYF. DNA of the CDR3: TGTGCCAGCAGTACTGGGACTACTGGGGAGACCCAGTACTTC.

This chain joins TRBV14 and TRBJ2-4; D might be TRBD1 (5 bases). This CDR3 has 17 amino acids. In germline, CDR1 is SGHDN, CDR2 FVKESK. Trimming pared 0 bases from V and 3 bases from J, leaving 15 bases between. This chain's CDR3 is CASSQDLGQSDKNIQYF. CDR3 bases: TGTGCCAGCAGCCAAGATCTAGGACAATCGGACAAAAACATTCAGTACTTC. Combining the CDR3 with reference TRBV14 and TRBJ2-4 gives the whole variable domain EAGVTQFPSHSVIEKGQTVTLRCDPISGHDNLYWYRRVMGKEIKFLLHFVKESKQDESGMPNNRFLAERTGGTYSTLKVQPAELEDSGVYFCASSQDLGQSDKNIQYFGAGTRLSVL.

This clonotype has just a few counts. This chain connects TRBV4-1 to TRBJ1-5; possibly TRBD1 for D (5 bases). Germline assignment: CDR1 MGHRA and CDR2 YSYEKL. The V gene lost 0 bases and the J gene lost 7 bases, with 10 bases spanning the gap. The CDR3 runs to 14 residues. CDR3 nucleotides: TGCGCCAGCAGCCAAGATCTTTGGGGGCAGCCCCAGCATTTT. Translation: CASSQDLWGQPQHF.

The CDR3 coding sequence is TGTGCCAGCAGCCAAGAAAATAGTAGGCAGGGGTCCAGCAATGAGCAGTTCTTC. This translates into CASSQENSRQGSSNEQFF. The chain uses TRBV4-2 and TRBJ2-1, with D possibly matching TRBD1 (6 bases). The CDR3 spans 18 residues. Trimming left V 0 bases short and J 6 bases short, with 21 bases between. Looked up from germline, CDR1 is LGHNA and CDR2 is YNFKEQ.

This chain uses TRBV7-9 with TRBJ2-5, with TRBD2 as a possible D gene (5 bases). The CDR3 covers 12 residues. Trimming took off 6 bases at V and 5 bases at J, with 10 bases between the two ends. Germline V gives CDR1 SEHNR, CDR2 FQNEAQ (reference sequence). CDR3 DNA: TGTGCCAGCAGGACGGGATGGGAGACCCAGTACTTC. Protein product: CASRTGWETQYF.

V and J are TRBV6-5 and TRBJ1-5, with 7 positions matching TRBD1. Germline V gene sequence: CDR1 MNHEY, CDR2 SVGAGI. The CDR3 runs 14 residues. V lost 3 bases to trimming and J lost 2 bases; unmatched junction nucleotides: 1. CDR3 region: CASSYQGGNQPQHF. CDR3 bases: TGTGCCAGCAGTTATCAGGGGGGCAATCAGCCCCAGCATTTT.

CDR3 DNA: TGTGCCAGCAGTTACCTCGGGCAGGGCGGCGAAAAACTGTTTTTT. Its protein product is CASSYLGQGGEKLFF. The gene calls are TRBV6-6 and TRBJ1-4; TRBD1 might be the D (5 bases). Trimming removed 2 bases from V and 8 bases from J, with 15 bases in between. This CDR3 region has 15 residues. The germline V gene has CDR1 MNHNY and CDR2 SVGAGI (reference sequence).

The V and J genes are TRBV20-1 and TRBJ2-7; D uncertain. The CDR3 runs to 15 residues. Deletions cut 1 base from V and 5 bases from J, with 18 bases between. CDR1 and CDR2 (germline): DFQATT, SNEGSKA (reference sequence). The CDR3 bases are TGCAGTGCTAGAGGTTCAACATTTGCTCAGAACGAGCAGTACTTC. Its translation is CSARGSTFAQNEQYF.

The V and J genes are TRBV7-9 and TRBJ2-1; the D gene is possibly TRBD2 (6 bases). From germline, CDR1 is SEHNR and CDR2 FQNEAQ (reference sequence). V lost 5 bases, J lost 5 bases, and 16 bases lay in between. The CDR3 is 15 residues long. This CDR3 reads CASSPPGLRNNEQFF. The CDR3 nucleotides read TGTGCCAGCAGCCCCCCGGGACTCAGAAACAATGAGCAGTTCTTC. Looking up the rest from reference TRBV7-9 and TRBJ2-1 gives the full variable domain: DTGVSQNPRHKITKRGQNVTFRCDPISEHNRLYWYRQTLGQGPEFLTYFQNEAQLEKSRLLSDRFSAERPKGSFSTLEIQRTEQGDSAMYLCASSPPGLRNNEQFFGPGTRLTVL.

V usage is TRBV7-2 and J usage is TRBJ2-3; 7 nucleotides align to TRBD1. This CDR3 comprises 12 residues. The V gene's germline CDR1 is SGHTA and CDR2 FQGNSA. J gave up 9 bases and V 8 bases, and 8 bases lay outside the gene matches. CDR3 in DNA: TGTGCCAGCTGCAACCCGACAGGGACGCAGTATTTT. This codes for CASCNPTGTQYF.

The chain is built from TRBV12-3 or TRBV12-4 and TRBJ1-2; 8 bases line up with TRBD1. The junction had 7 bases not matched to a gene; V was cut back by 6 bases and J by 4 bases. This CDR3 spans 14 amino acids. In DNA, the CDR3 is TGTGCCAGCAGCTCGACAGGGGCGGGCTATGGCTACACCTTC. Encoded protein: CASSSTGAGYGYTF.

A few counts support this clonotype. The chain combines TRBV5-1 with TRBJ2-6; D unclear. V was cut by 4 bases and J by 0 bases, with 8 bases left in between. Germline values: CDR1 SGHRS, CDR2 YFSETQ. This CDR3 is built from 15 residues. The CDR3 DNA sequence: TGCGCCAGCAGCCCGGAGCGCTCTGGGGCCAACGTCCTGACTTTC. Amino acids: CASSPERSGANVLTF.

The V and J genes are TRBV15 and TRBJ1-2; TRBD1 matches at 8 bases. The CDR3 runs 16 residues. CDR1 is LNHNV and CDR2 is YYDKDF in the germline V gene (reference sequence). The V gene end was trimmed by 6 bases and the J gene end by 6 bases; junction bases not matched to a gene: 15. CDR3 DNA: TGTGCCACCAGTCACAAAGCCCCAGGGGGCTACCATGGCTACACCTTC. Amino acid sequence: CATSHKAPGGYHGYTF.

The chain links TRBV20-1 to TRBJ1-2; 7 nucleotides match TRBD1. CDR3 size: 16 residues. Per the germline V gene, CDR1 is DFQATT and CDR2 is SNEGSKA (reference sequence). J gave up 5 bases and V 5 bases, and 17 bases lay outside the gene matches. The CDR3 region is CSAFSSGQRSYYGYTF. CDR3 bases: TGCAGTGCTTTCTCCTCGGGACAGAGATCATATTATGGCTACACCTTC.

The table lists this clonotype with a few counts. V usage is TRBV4-3 and J usage is TRBJ2-3; 9 bases line up with TRBD2. With 1 base clipped from V and 2 bases from J, the junction kept 10 bases outside the gene matches. CDR1 LGHNA and CDR2 YSLEER come from the germline V gene. CDR3 length: 18 residues. The CDR3, as DNA: TGCGCCAGCAGCCAAGGGGTTGGTAGCGGGGGCTACACAGATACGCAGTATTTT. This sequence encodes CASSQGVGSGGYTDTQYF.

V is TRBV28 and J is TRBJ2-2; D might be TRBD1 (5 bases). With 4 bases removed from V and 4 bases from J, the gap between germline ends came to 19 bases. This CDR3 comprises 17 residues. The germline CDR1 and CDR2 sequences are MDHEN and SYDVKM. The CDR3 spells CASSSATRASGTGELFF. The CDR3 nucleotides read TGTGCCAGCAGTTCCGCTACCAGGGCGTCGGGCACCGGGGAGCTGTTTTTT.

The chain recombines TRBV6-6 with TRBJ2-3, with 10 nucleotides matching TRBD2. CDR1 is MNHNY and CDR2 is SVGAGI in the germline V gene (reference sequence). This CDR3 is 16 amino acids long. Trimming at V came to 1 base and at J to 1 base, leaving 2 bases not matched to a gene. The CDR3 DNA follows: TGTGCCAGCAGTTACTGGACTAGCGGAGGCACAGATACGCAGTATTTT. Its protein is CASSYWTSGGTDTQYF.

The chain has TRBV20-1 and TRBJ2-5; no reliable D call. Germline-derived CDR1 and CDR2 are DFQATT and SNEGSKA (reference sequence). The CDR3 has 13 amino acids. V lost 2 bases and J 6 bases, leaving 13 bases between the germline ends. The CDR3 spells CSARPEPRQTQYF. The CDR3 region has the DNA TGCAGTGCTAGACCTGAGCCCCGGCAGACCCAGTACTTC.

This chain joins TRBV28 and TRBJ2-1; 7 positions match TRBD2. V gave up 7 bases and J gave up 4 bases; unmatched junction bases: 13. Germline loops: CDR1 MDHEN, CDR2 SYDVKM. The CDR3 consists of 16 residues. Here the CDR3 reads CASTTSGEGRYNEQFF. The CDR3, as DNA: TGTGCCAGCACCACCTCCGGGGAGGGCAGGTACAATGAGCAGTTCTTC. Complete variable domain (other parts from reference TRBV28 and TRBJ2-1): DVKVTQSSRYLVKRTGEKVFLECVQDMDHENMFWYRQDPGLGLRLIYFSYDVKMKEKGDIPEGYSVSREKKERFSLILESASTNQTSMYLCASTTSGEGRYNEQFFGPGTRLTVL.

This clonotype has only a few counts. J is TRBJ2-7 and V is TRBV14; 8 bases are a match to TRBD2. This CDR3 region has 15 residues. Germline loops: CDR1 SGHDN, CDR2 FVKESK. Trimming removed 2 bases from V and 5 bases from J; junction bases left unmatched: 8. Here the CDR3 reads CASSQTAAGEHEQYF. CDR3 coding DNA: TGTGCCAGCAGCCAAACGGCAGCGGGAGAACACGAGCAGTACTTC.